The next 17 T cell receptor beta chains were all read from a single sample in a study of blood T cell repertoires in COVID-19 (dated by TCRdb to about 2020). Library preparation was by the immunoSEQ multiplex PCR assay. TCRdb mirrors the immuneACCESS table, restricted to in-frame sequences. Some clones are absent from its copies; in checked studies, under half trace to an unresolved V gene, and the reason for the others is unknown. This sample has over 80,000 clones in its table, and roughly 86% of those were observed once. Together, the top ten hold around 6.6% of the sample. The specimen was peripheral blood. The source of these receptors is a man aged 70-80 years with acute or convalescent COVID-19.

This clone was observed once. The V call is TRBV19, the J call TRBJ1-1; D gene ambiguous. The CDR3 covers 13 residues. Trimming took off 7 bases at V and 0 bases at J, with 9 bases between the two ends. Per germline, CDR1 LNHDA and CDR2 SQIVND (reference sequence). The CDR3 here is CASNARLNTEAFF. The CDR3 coding sequence is TGTGCCAGTAACGCCAGGCTGAACACTGAAGCTTTCTTT.

J is TRBJ2-3 and V is TRBV6-2 or TRBV6-3; 7 nucleotides line up with TRBD2. The CDR3 runs 15 residues. Germline V gene sequence: CDR1 MNHEY, CDR2 SVGEGT. Trimming at V came to 7 bases and at J to 6 bases, leaving 13 bases not matched to a gene. CDR3 in amino acids: CASTPGGRGKDTQYF. The CDR3, as DNA: TGTGCCAGCACCCCGGGCGGGAGAGGAAAGGATACGCAGTATTTT.

V gene TRBV27 combines with J gene TRBJ1-3; 9 bases match TRBD1. V lost 5 bases, J lost 3 bases, and 5 bases stayed unmatched. The CDR3 extends over 15 amino acids. In germline, CDR1 is MNHEY, CDR2 SMNVEV (reference sequence). The CDR3 coding sequence is TGTGCCAGCAGTAAAGACAGGGGGTATGGAAACACCATATATTTT. Translated, it gives CASSKDRGYGNTIYF.

This chain joins TRBV14 and TRBJ2-3; TRBD2 aligns across 7 bases. The CDR3 loop spans 14 amino acids. Trimming removed 6 bases from V and 2 bases from J; junction bases left unmatched: 5. Germline V lookup: CDR1 SGHDN, CDR2 FVKESK. In nucleotides, the CDR3 is TGTGCCAGCAGTAGGGAGGGGCCCACAGATACGCAGTATTTT. Amino acids: CASSREGPTDTQYF. The variable domain in full, with the rest retrieved from reference TRBV14 and TRBJ2-3, is EAGVTQFPSHSVIEKGQTVTLRCDPISGHDNLYWYRRVMGKEIKFLLHFVKESKQDESGMPNNRFLAERTGGTYSTLKVQPAELEDSGVYFCASSREGPTDTQYFGPGTRLTVL.

The rearrangement uses TRBV5-1 and TRBJ1-2, with D uncertain. Germline V gene lookup returns CDR1 SGHRS and CDR2 YFSETQ. V gave up 1 base and J gave up 5 bases, with 9 bases separating them. The CDR3 sequence is 13 residues long. CDR3 sequence reads: CASSLNPTYGYTF. In DNA, the CDR3 is TGCGCCAGCAGCTTGAACCCAACATATGGCTACACCTTC.

Here the CDR3 DNA reads TGTGCCAGCAGTGAACAGGGGTTGTACGAGCAGTACTTC. This codes for CASSEQGLYEQYF. The chain joins TRBV6-1 to TRBJ2-7; D may be TRBD1 (6 bases). The CDR3 runs 13 residues. V was trimmed by 2 bases and J by 4 bases, leaving 9 bases between them. CDR1 is MNHNS and CDR2 is SASEGT in the germline V gene.

The chain combines TRBV7-9 with TRBJ1-5; 8 bases map to TRBD1. Germline V gene data show CDR1 as SEHNR and CDR2 as FQNEAQ (reference sequence). The ends lost 5 bases at V and 4 bases at J; junction bases unmatched: 13. This CDR3 is 17 amino acids long. The CDR3 sequence: CASSRTTGEGNNQPQHF. CDR3 nucleotide sequence: TGTGCCAGCAGCCGAACGACAGGGGAGGGTAATAATCAGCCCCAGCATTTT.

This clone was seen a single time. The rearrangement links TRBV9 to TRBJ2-7; 8 bases line up with TRBD2. J was trimmed by 4 bases and V by 0 bases; bases with no gene match: 9. The CDR3 sequence is 16 residues long. Germline assignment: CDR1 SGDLS and CDR2 YYNGEE. The CDR3 here is CASSVGGVAGKYEQYF. The CDR3 DNA sequence: TGTGCCAGCAGCGTAGGAGGGGTAGCGGGGAAATACGAGCAGTACTTC.

V and J are TRBV9 and TRBJ1-1; 7 nucleotides agree with TRBD1. The CDR3 length is 15 residues. Germline loops: CDR1 SGDLS, CDR2 YYNGEE. J gave up 7 bases and V 3 bases, and 12 bases lay outside the gene matches. This chain's CDR3 is CASSDRPGTASEAFF. The DNA of the CDR3 is TGTGCCAGCAGCGACCGGCCCGGGACAGCCAGTGAAGCTTTCTTT.

This chain links TRBV10-2 with TRBJ1-2, with 7 bases that match TRBD1. This CDR3 has 13 amino acids. The germline gives CDR1 WSHSY, CDR2 SAAADI. V trimming: 5 bases; J trimming: 4 bases; junction bases outside the gene matches: 4. The CDR3 DNA reads as TGCGCCAGCAGTTCTGGACAGGCCTATGGCTACACCTTC. Translated, it gives CASSSGQAYGYTF.

The chain carries TRBV27 and TRBJ1-2, with a tentative D call TRBD1 (6 bases). This CDR3 has 12 residues. Deletions cut 5 bases from V and 8 bases from J, with 12 bases between. Germline assignment: CDR1 MNHEY and CDR2 SMNVEV (reference sequence). The CDR3 region is CASSPGVGGYTF. DNA for the CDR3: TGTGCCAGCAGTCCAGGGGTAGGGGGCTACACCTTC.

The gene calls are TRBV19 and TRBJ1-1, with D possibly being TRBD1 (6 bases). Germline V gives CDR1 LNHDA, CDR2 SQIVND (reference sequence). V lost 10 bases to trimming and J lost 10 bases, with 16 bases between them. The CDR3 is made up of 11 amino acids. CDR3 sequence (DNA): TGTGCCATCAGGGGACCAGAGGGAGCTTTCTTT. Protein: CAIRGPEGAFF.

V is TRBV2 and J is TRBJ2-2; tentative D call: TRBD1 (6 bases). Per germline, CDR1 SNHLY and CDR2 FYNNEI. The CDR3 has 14 amino acids. Deletions cut 3 bases from V and 6 bases from J, with 11 bases between. Here the CDR3 DNA reads TGTGCCAGCAGTGAGGTGGCAGGGGCCGGGGAGCTGTTTTTT. It translates to CASSEVAGAGELFF.

The rearrangement links TRBV29-1 to TRBJ2-2; 9 nucleotides align to TRBD1. The V gene end was trimmed by 1 base and the J gene end by 1 base; junction bases not matched to a gene: 4. The CDR3 sequence is 16 residues long. Germline CDR1 SQVTM, CDR2 ANQGSEA. The CDR3 is CSVEVVGQGNTGELFF. The DNA for the CDR3 is TGCAGCGTTGAAGTAGTGGGACAGGGGAACACCGGGGAGCTGTTTTTT.

The CDR3 loop reads CASSIFYGTGAFEQYF. Written as DNA, the CDR3 is TGTGCCAGTAGTATCTTCTACGGGACAGGCGCTTTTGAGCAGTACTTC. The rearrangement joins TRBV19 to TRBJ2-7, with 8 bases lining up with TRBD1. The junction had 14 bases not matched to a gene; V was cut back by 3 bases and J by 7 bases. Germline loops: CDR1 LNHDA, CDR2 SQIVND (reference sequence). The CDR3 length is 16 residues.

The genes are TRBV5-1 and TRBJ2-1, with a weak D call TRBD2 (5 bases). V lost 4 bases, J lost 5 bases, and 10 bases lay in between. The CDR3 extends over 13 amino acids. In germline, CDR1 is SGHRS, CDR2 YFSETQ. The CDR3 protein is CASSLSANNEQFF. For the CDR3, the DNA is TGCGCCAGCAGCCTTAGCGCCAACAATGAGCAGTTCTTC.

The chain carries TRBV5-1 and TRBJ2-3; 13 nucleotides line up with TRBD2. This CDR3 is built from 15 residues. Germline CDR1 and CDR2: SGHRS and YFSETQ. V lost 4 bases to trimming and J lost 4 bases; unmatched junction nucleotides: 3. The CDR3 nucleotides are TGCGCCAGCAGCATAGGACTAGCGGGAGCAGATACGCAGTATTTT. This gives the protein CASSIGLAGADTQYF.